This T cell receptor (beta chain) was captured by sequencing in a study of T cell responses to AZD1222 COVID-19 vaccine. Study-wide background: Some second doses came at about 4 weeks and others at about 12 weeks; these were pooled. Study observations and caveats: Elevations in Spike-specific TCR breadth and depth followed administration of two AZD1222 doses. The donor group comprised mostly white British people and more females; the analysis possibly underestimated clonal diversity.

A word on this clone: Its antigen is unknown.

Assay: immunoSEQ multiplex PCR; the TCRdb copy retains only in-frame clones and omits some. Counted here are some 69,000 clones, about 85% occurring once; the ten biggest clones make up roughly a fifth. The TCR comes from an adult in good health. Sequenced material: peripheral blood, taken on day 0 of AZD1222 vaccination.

The CDR3 protein is CASSGRGNQPQHF. As DNA, the CDR3 is TGTGCCAGCAGCGGTAGGGGCAATCAGCCCCAGCATTTT. The chain links TRBV27 to TRBJ1-5; D unresolved. CDR1 is MNHEY, CDR2 SMNVEV, per germline (reference sequence). V shed 6 bases and J shed 2 bases, with 8 bases lying between them. This CDR3 has 13 amino acids.